These T cell receptor beta chains were read from a single sample in a study of shared clonotypes between healthy human individuals. The protocol was immunoSEQ multiplex PCR, while the TCRdb copy is restricted to in-frame clones and leaves out a portion. The table records 600,000 to 800,000 clones, around 70% of them present only once. Sequenced: memory CD4+ T cells sorted from blood. These receptors came from a woman under 40 in good health. CDR3s include the opening cysteine and the closing phenylalanine or tryptophan. The D gene is left open where the match is weak. Rows give clone size only sometimes, using once, few, many, or a class for an expanded clone.

-	TRBV10-3	12	TRBJ2-5	-	TGTGCCATCAGTGAGTCTGGGGAGACCCAGTACTTC	CAISESGETQYF
-	TRBV28	14	TRBJ1-1	TRBD1	TGTGCCAGCAGTTTGGGGACAGTGAACACTGAAGCTTTCTTT	CASSLGTVNTEAFF
-	TRBV28	17	TRBJ1-5	-	TGTGCCAGCAGAGATACCGCTAGCCGGCCAAATCGACAGCCCCAGCATTTT	CASRDTASRPNRQPQHF
-	TRBV7-9	12	TRBJ2-5	-	TGTGCCAGCAGGACCGAGGGAGAGACCCAGTACTTC	CASRTEGETQYF
-	TRBV5-6	16	TRBJ2-3	TRBD2	TGTGCCAGCAGCCCGCGGACTAGCGGGAGTAGTGATACGCAGTATTTT	CASSPRTSGSSDTQYF
-	TRBV7-2	14	TRBJ2-1	-	TGTGCCAGCAGCTCGGGCCCCGCGGGCAATGAGCAGTTCTTC	CASSSGPAGNEQFF
-	TRBV9	14	TRBJ2-3	-	TGTGCCAGCAGCGTAGATTTGGCTGGAGATACGCAGTATTTT	CASSVDLAGDTQYF
-	TRBV20-1	11	TRBJ2-1	-	TGCAGTGCCCCACTAGCTGGGGAGCAGTTCTTC	CSAPLAGEQFF
-	TRBV19	14	TRBJ2-1	-	TGTGCCAGTAGTATTTCGGGTACCGGGAAGCAGCAGTTCTTC	CASSISGTGKQQFF
-	TRBV28	15	TRBJ1-4	TRBD1	TGTGCCAGCAGTTTGCCGACAGGGGTTAATGAAAAACTGTTTTTT	CASSLPTGVNEKLFF
-	TRBV9	15	TRBJ1-5	-	TGTGCCAGCAATCAGGACGGTCTTAGCAATCAGCCCCAGCATTTT	CASNQDGLSNQPQHF
few	TRBV2	17	TRBJ2-6	TRBD1	TGTGCCAGCCTTCTGGGACAGGGGGTACCCGGGGCCAACGTCCTGACTTTC	CASLLGQGVPGANVLTF
-	TRBV7-3	17	TRBJ2-2	-	TGTGCCAGCAGGAAAAGTGGGGTGAATTCAGGGTCCGGGGAGCTGTTTTTT	CASRKSGVNSGSGELFF
-	TRBV5-1	16	TRBJ2-1	TRBD1	TGCGCCAGCAGCTTGGTAGGGGGCGGCGCCTACAATGAGCAGTTCTTC	CASSLVGGGAYNEQFF
-	TRBV25-1	17	TRBJ2-1	TRBD2	TGTGCCAGCAGTGAGCAGGGGGGACTAGCGGGTTACAATGAGCAGTTCTTC	CASSEQGGLAGYNEQFF
-	TRBV14	12	TRBJ1-2	-	TGTGCCAGCAGCCAAGACGCTTATGGCTACACCTTC	CASSQDAYGYTF
-	TRBV19	15	TRBJ2-3	-	TGTGCCAGTAGTAAGGGGGGCCTGAACACAGATACGCAGTATTTT	CASSKGGLNTDTQYF
-	TRBV5-1	13	TRBJ2-1	-	TGCGCCAGCAGCTACGACAACTACTATGAGCAGTTCTTC	CASSYDNYYEQFF
-	TRBV6-5	14	TRBJ2-5	-	TGTGCCAGCAGCCCACAGACAGGCCAAGAGACCCAGTACTTC	CASSPQTGQETQYF
once	TRBV11-3	15	TRBJ2-1	-	TGTGCCAGCAGCTCCGACGTAACCAGCTACAATGAGCAGTTCTTC	CASSSDVTSYNEQFF
-	TRBV6-1	14	TRBJ1-5	-	TGTGCCAGCAGTGAAGGGGGGGATTGGGAGCCCCAGCATTTT	CASSEGGDWEPQHF
-	TRBV5-4	15	TRBJ2-7	-	TGTGCCAGCAGCTTGGACCCGGGAGCTTACCACGAGCAGTACTTC	CASSLDPGAYHEQYF
-	TRBV5-4	14	TRBJ1-2	-	TGTGCCAGCAGCCCGCCGTCGAAGAACTATGGCTACACCTTC	CASSPPSKNYGYTF
-	TRBV19	14	TRBJ2-7	-	TGTGCCAGTAGTAGAGGTGCTAGCTCCTACGAGCAGTACTTC	CASSRGASSYEQYF
-	TRBV2	13	TRBJ1-1	TRBD1	TGTGCCAGCCGAGGGACAGCAAACACTGAAGCTTTCTTT	CASRGTANTEAFF
few	TRBV7-9	13	TRBJ2-3	-	TGTGCCAGCAGCTTGGGAAATGCAGATACGCAGTATTTT	CASSLGNADTQYF
-	TRBV6-5	14	TRBJ2-7	-	TGTGCCAGCAGAAAACAGGGACTAAGCTCCGAGCAGTACTTC	CASRKQGLSSEQYF
-	TRBV4-1	15	TRBJ2-5	-	TGCGCCAGCAGCCAAGATTGGAACAGAGAAAAGACCCAGTACTTC	CASSQDWNREKTQYF
-	TRBV5-1	17	TRBJ1-1	TRBD1	TGCGCCAGCAGCTTGGTTGGGACAGGGTATGGTGGCACTGAAGCTTTCTTT	CASSLVGTGYGGTEAFF
-	TRBV10-3	18	TRBJ2-5	TRBD2	TGTGCCATCAGTGAGTCGGGTCGTACTAGCGGGTCCGGGGAGACCCAGTACTTC	CAISESGRTSGSGETQYF
-	TRBV7-9	15	TRBJ2-7	TRBD1	TGTGCCAGCAGCTTACCCGGGACAGGGAACTACGAGCAGTACTTC	CASSLPGTGNYEQYF
once	TRBV6-5	13	TRBJ2-7	-	TGTGCCAGCAGTTACTCGACCTGGGACGAGCAGTACTTC	CASSYSTWDEQYF
-	TRBV7-7	15	TRBJ2-1	TRBD2	TGTGCCAGCAGCTTAGTTCTAGCGGAATACAATGAGCAGTTCTTC	CASSLVLAEYNEQFF
-	TRBV7-9	16	TRBJ2-5	-	TGTGCCACCGCTCCCCAAGCTAACCTTAGGCAAGAGACCCAGTACTTC	CATAPQANLRQETQYF
-	TRBV10-3	13	TRBJ2-7	TRBD1	TGTGCCATCAGAGGGACAGGGACGGACGAGCAGTACTTC	CAIRGTGTDEQYF
-	TRBV6-6	13	TRBJ2-3	TRBD1	TGTGCCAGCAGTAGGACAGGGGAAGATACGCAGTATTTT	CASSRTGEDTQYF
once	TRBV19	13	TRBJ1-1	-	TGTGCCAGTAACCGCAGAGGGGACACTGAAGCTTTCTTT	CASNRRGDTEAFF
-	TRBV27	16	TRBJ1-4	TRBD1	TGTGCCAGCAGTCCGGGACAGGTCGCAACTAATGAAAAACTGTTTTTT	CASSPGQVATNEKLFF
few	TRBV25-1	15	TRBJ1-1	-	TGTGCCAGCAGTGACATACAGGCAGGGGTCACTGAAGCTTTCTTT	CASSDIQAGVTEAFF
-	TRBV28	14	TRBJ2-7	TRBD2	TGTGCCAGCAGTTTGGCGGGAGGGCCCCGGGAGCAGTACTTC	CASSLAGGPREQYF
-	TRBV6-5	13	TRBJ2-1	-	TGTGCCAGCAGTTACTCGGAGGTTAATGAGCAGTTCTTC	CASSYSEVNEQFF
-	TRBV28	13	TRBJ1-5	-	TGTGCCAGCAGTCAACGGGGTAATCAGCCCCAGCATTTT	CASSQRGNQPQHF
-	TRBV20-1	10	TRBJ2-3	-	TGCAGTGCTAGCGGAGATACGCAGTATTTT	CSASGDTQYF
-	TRBV5-5	16	TRBJ2-7	-	TGTGCCAGCAGCTTAGGGGCCCCGTACCTGCTCCACGAGCAGTACTTC	CASSLGAPYLLHEQYF
many	TRBV5-4	16	TRBJ2-5	TRBD1	TGTGCCAGCAGCTTGGGGACAGGGGGGACAGGAGAGACCCAGTACTTC	CASSLGTGGTGETQYF
few	TRBV28	12	TRBJ1-5	-	TGTGCCAGCGGCATCAACAAGGGGACCCAGCATTTT	CASGINKGTQHF
many	TRBV7-9	13	TRBJ2-5	-	TGTGCCAGCAGCTACAACAGGGCGGAGACCCAGTACTTC	CASSYNRAETQYF
-	TRBV29-1	13	TRBJ1-1	TRBD1	TGCAGCGTTGACCGGGACAGGGTCACTGAAGCTTTCTTT	CSVDRDRVTEAFF
-	TRBV5-1	14	TRBJ2-5	-	TGCGCCAGCAGCTTGAATGGGAGACGAGAGACCCAGTACTTC	CASSLNGRRETQYF
-	TRBV4-2	16	TRBJ1-2	-	TGTGCCAGCAGCCAGCCCGGTGTAGGGTTTGGGAGTGGCTACACCTTC	CASSQPGVGFGSGYTF
few	TRBV29-1	12	TRBJ2-3	-	TGCAGCGTTGAAGGGAGCACAGATACGCAGTATTTT	CSVEGSTDTQYF
-	TRBV18	14	TRBJ1-4	-	TGTGCCAGCTCAACCGACACCAATAATGAAAAACTGTTTTTT	CASSTDTNNEKLFF
-	TRBV5-6	17	TRBJ2-5	-	TGTGCCAGCAGCTTGTATCAAGGGACCGCCCTCGGGGAGACCCAGTACTTC	CASSLYQGTALGETQYF
-	TRBV5-1	17	TRBJ2-2	-	TGCGCCAGCAGCTTGGCCCCCGGGCCAGGGAACACCGGGGAGCTGTTTTTT	CASSLAPGPGNTGELFF
many	TRBV2	15	TRBJ1-5	-	TGTGCCAGCAGTGATGAGGGGATCGGCGGCCAGCCCCAGCATTTT	CASSDEGIGGQPQHF
-	TRBV4-1	12	TRBJ2-5	-	TGCGCCAGCAGCCGACCGGAAGAGACCCAGTACTTC	CASSRPEETQYF
few	TRBV19	13	TRBJ1-1	-	TGTGCCAGTAGCTCCTGGGGGAACACTGAAGCTTTCTTT	CASSSWGNTEAFF